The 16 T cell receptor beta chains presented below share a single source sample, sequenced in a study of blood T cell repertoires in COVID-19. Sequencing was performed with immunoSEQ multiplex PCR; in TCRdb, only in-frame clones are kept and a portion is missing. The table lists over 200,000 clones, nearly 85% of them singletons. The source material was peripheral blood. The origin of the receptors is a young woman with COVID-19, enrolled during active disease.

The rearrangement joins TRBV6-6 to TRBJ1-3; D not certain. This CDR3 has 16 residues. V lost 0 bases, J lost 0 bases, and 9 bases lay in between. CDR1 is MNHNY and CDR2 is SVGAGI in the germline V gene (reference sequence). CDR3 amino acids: CASSYSIGLSGNTIYF. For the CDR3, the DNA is TGTGCCAGCAGTTACTCGATCGGTCTCTCTGGAAACACCATATATTTT.

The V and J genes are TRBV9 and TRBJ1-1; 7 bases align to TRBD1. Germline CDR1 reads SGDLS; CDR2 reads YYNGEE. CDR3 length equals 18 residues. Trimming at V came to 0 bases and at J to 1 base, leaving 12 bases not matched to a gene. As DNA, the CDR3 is TGTGCCAGCAGCGTAGTAATGAACAGGGGCCTCTGGAACACTGAAGCTTTCTTT. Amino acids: CASSVVMNRGLWNTEAFF.

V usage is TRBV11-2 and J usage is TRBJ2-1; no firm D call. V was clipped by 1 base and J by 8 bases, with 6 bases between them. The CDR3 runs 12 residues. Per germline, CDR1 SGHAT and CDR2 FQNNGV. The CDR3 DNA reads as TGTGCCAGCAGCTTAGTAGTCTATGAGCAGTTCTTC. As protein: CASSLVVYEQFF.

In DNA form, the CDR3 reads TGTGCCAGCAGTGCCGACAGGGGGGTTGGCTACACCTTC. Its translation: CASSADRGVGYTF. The rearrangement links TRBV12-3 or TRBV12-4 to TRBJ1-2; 9 bases are shared with TRBD1. This CDR3 is 13 amino acids long. V was pared by 5 bases and J by 7 bases, with 5 bases of the junction left unmatched.

The CDR3 protein is CASSPSTEYEQYF. As DNA, the CDR3 is TGTGCCAGCAGCCCCTCGACAGAATACGAGCAGTACTTC. The J gene is TRBJ2-7, the V gene TRBV12-3 or TRBV12-4; TRBD1 is a possible D gene (5 bases). Trimming took 6 bases from V and 4 from J, leaving 13 bases between them. This CDR3 has 13 residues.

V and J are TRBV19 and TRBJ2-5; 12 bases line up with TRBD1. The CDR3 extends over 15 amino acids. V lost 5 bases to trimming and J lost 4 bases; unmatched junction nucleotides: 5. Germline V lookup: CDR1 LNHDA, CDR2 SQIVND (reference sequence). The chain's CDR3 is CASSPGTGGIETQYF. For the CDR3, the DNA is TGTGCCAGTAGTCCCGGGACAGGGGGCATAGAGACCCAGTACTTC.

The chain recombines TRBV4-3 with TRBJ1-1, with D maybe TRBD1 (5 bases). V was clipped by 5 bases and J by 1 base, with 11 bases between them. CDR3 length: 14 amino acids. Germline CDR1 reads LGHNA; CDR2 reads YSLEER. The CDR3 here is CASSYGHPNTEAFF. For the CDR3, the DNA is TGCGCCAGCAGCTACGGACACCCGAACACTGAAGCTTTCTTT.

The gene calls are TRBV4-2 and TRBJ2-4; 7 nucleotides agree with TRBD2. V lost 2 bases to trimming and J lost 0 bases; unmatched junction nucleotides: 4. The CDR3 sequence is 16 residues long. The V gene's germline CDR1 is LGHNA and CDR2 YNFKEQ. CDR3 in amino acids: CASSQQAGVAKNIQYF. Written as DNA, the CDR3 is TGTGCCAGCAGCCAACAGGCGGGAGTAGCCAAAAACATTCAGTACTTC.

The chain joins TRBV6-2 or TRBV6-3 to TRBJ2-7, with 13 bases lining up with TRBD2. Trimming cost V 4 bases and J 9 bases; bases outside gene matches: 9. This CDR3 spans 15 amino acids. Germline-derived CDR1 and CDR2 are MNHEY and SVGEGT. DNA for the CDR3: TGTGCCAGCAGTTGGACTAGCGGGAGTGACCCGGCGCAGTACTTC. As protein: CASSWTSGSDPAQYF.

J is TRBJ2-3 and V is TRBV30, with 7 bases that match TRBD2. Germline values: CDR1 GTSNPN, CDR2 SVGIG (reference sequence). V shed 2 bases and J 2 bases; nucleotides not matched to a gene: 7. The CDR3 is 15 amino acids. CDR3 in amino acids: CAWSPAGGYTDTQYF. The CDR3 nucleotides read TGTGCCTGGAGTCCTGCCGGGGGGTACACAGATACGCAGTATTTT.

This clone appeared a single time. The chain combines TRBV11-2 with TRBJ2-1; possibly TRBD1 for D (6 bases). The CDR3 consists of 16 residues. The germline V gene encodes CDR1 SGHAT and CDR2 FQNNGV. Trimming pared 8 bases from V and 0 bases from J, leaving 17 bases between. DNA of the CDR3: TGTGCCAGCGGGTCAAAGGGGGTCAGCTCCTACAATGAGCAGTTCTTC. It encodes CASGSKGVSSYNEQFF.

The CDR3 is CATSRQGLSTGELFF. The CDR3 region has the DNA TGTGCCACCAGCAGACAGGGCTTGAGCACCGGGGAGCTGTTTTTT. The chain combines TRBV15 with TRBJ2-2, with a tentative D call TRBD1 (5 bases). Germline V gene data show CDR1 as LNHNV and CDR2 as YYDKDF (reference sequence). V lost 2 bases and J 4 bases, leaving 11 bases between the germline ends. The CDR3 loop spans 15 amino acids.

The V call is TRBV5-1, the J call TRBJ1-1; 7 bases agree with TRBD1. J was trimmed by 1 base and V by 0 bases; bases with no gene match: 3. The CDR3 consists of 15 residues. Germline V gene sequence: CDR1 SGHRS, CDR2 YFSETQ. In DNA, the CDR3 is TGCGCCAGCAGCTTGGCTCAGGGGGGGAACACTGAAGCTTTCTTT. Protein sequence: CASSLAQGGNTEAFF.

CDR3 DNA sequence: TGTGCCAGCTCGCGACAGGGGGACTCATACGAGCAGTACTTC. Protein sequence: CASSRQGDSYEQYF. The chain combines TRBV18 with TRBJ2-7, with TRBD1 matching 9 bases. CDR3 size: 14 residues. In germline, CDR1 is KGHSH, CDR2 LQKENI. V lost 6 bases to trimming and J lost 4 bases; unmatched junction nucleotides: 7. Complete variable domain (other parts from reference TRBV18 and TRBJ2-7): NAGVMQNPRHLVRRRGQEARLRCSPMKGHSHVYWYRQLPEEGLKFMVYLQKENIIDESGMPKERFSAEFPKEGPSILRIQQVVRGDSAAYFCASSRQGDSYEQYFGPGTRLTVT.

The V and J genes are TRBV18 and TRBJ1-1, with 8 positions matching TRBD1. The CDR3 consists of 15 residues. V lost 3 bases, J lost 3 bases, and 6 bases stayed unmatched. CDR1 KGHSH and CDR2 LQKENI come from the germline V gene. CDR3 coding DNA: TGTGCCAGCTCACCTACAGGGGGTTTGGACACTGAAGCTTTCTTT. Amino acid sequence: CASSPTGGLDTEAFF.

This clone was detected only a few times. The CDR3 loop is CASRSQGAGTEAFF. The CDR3 coding sequence is TGTGCAAGTCGCTCTCAGGGGGCTGGCACTGAAGCTTTCTTT. This sequence joins TRBV12-2 and TRBJ1-1; TRBD1, the table's D call, lacks a check against the DNA. TRBV12-2 is a known pseudogene. This CDR3 has 14 amino acids.